Below, 18 T cell receptor beta chains from the same sample are listed, as sequenced in a study of Graves' ophthalmopathy and Graves' hyperthyroidism (dated by TCRdb to the late 2010s). This sample was sequenced with an Illumina HiSeq 2000. TCR beta CDR3 regions were amplified from RNA transcripts for repertoire sequencing. A first-round RT-PCR used HTBI primers with the Qiagen OneStep RT-PCR kit, followed by a second-round multiplex PCR, size selection and purification. In TCRdb, the public reads were trimmed at Q25 with fastp and aligned with MiXCR, with productive beta chains retained. Rows with a matching CDR3 protein are joined into one entry that keeps the most common DNA and genes. The sample records 350,000 to 450,000 distinct CDR3 sequences, under 25% of which are singletons. In total, the top ten clones hold 3% of the sample. The sequenced material came from peripheral blood. These receptor sequences come from a woman between 18 and 29 years old with stable Graves' hyperthyroidism. Donor details come from another sample of the same person, matched by shared clones.

The rearrangement uses TRBV7-2 and TRBJ2-7; 7 bases fit TRBD2. Germline V gives CDR1 SGHTA, CDR2 FQGNSA. CDR3 size: 14 residues. V dropped 10 bases and J dropped 2; count of bases not matched to a gene: 11. The CDR3 DNA reads TGTGCCACCTCTAGGCCTAGCGGAGCCTACGAGCAGTACTTC. Its protein product is CATSRPSGAYEQYF.

The chain uses TRBV14 and TRBJ1-2; D gene ambiguous. The V gene's germline CDR1 is SGHDN and CDR2 FVKESK. Trimming left V 0 bases short and J 4 bases short, with 9 bases between. The CDR3 length is 14 residues. As DNA, the CDR3 is TGTGCCAGCAGCCAAGAAAACACCGGCTATGGCTACACCTTC. Translation: CASSQENTGYGYTF.

This clonotype was observed at least ten times. This chain uses TRBV27 with TRBJ2-1; 7 nucleotides align to TRBD2. CDR1 and CDR2 (germline): MNHEY, SMNVEV (reference sequence). The ends lost 2 bases at V and 7 bases at J; junction bases unmatched: 8. CDR3 size: 15 residues. CDR3 coding DNA: TGTGCCAGCAGTTTAATCGGGGGAGGGTATAATGAGCAGTTCTTC. This gives the protein CASSLIGGGYNEQFF.

A remark on this clonotype: A much bigger clone sits one base away, suggesting this may be a read error. The rearrangement joins TRBV18 to TRBJ2-7; no firm D call. Germline V lookup: CDR1 KGHSH, CDR2 LQKENI. This CDR3 spans 16 amino acids. In DNA, the CDR3 is TGTGCCGGCTCACCACCATACAGCTCGTCCACCTACGAGCAGTACTTC. Its translation is CAGSPPYSSSTYEQYF.

This clonotype was observed many times. The chain is built from TRBV7-9 and TRBJ2-7; no definite D call. The V gene's germline CDR1 is SEHNR and CDR2 FQNEAQ (reference sequence). Trimming took off 4 bases at V and 1 base at J, with 11 bases between the two ends. The CDR3 has 14 amino acids. CDR3 sequence: CASSSWTASYEQYF. The CDR3, as DNA: TGTGCCAGCAGCTCTTGGACGGCGTCCTACGAGCAGTACTTC.

Ten or more counts support this clonotype. The chain has TRBV2 and TRBJ1-1, with 7 bases matching TRBD1. V dropped 8 bases and J dropped 5; count of bases not matched to a gene: 8. Germline loops: CDR1 SNHLY, CDR2 FYNNEI. This CDR3 comprises 13 residues. Here the CDR3 DNA reads TGTGCCAGCCTGAGGACAGGATGGACTGAAGCTTTCTTT. The encoded protein is CASLRTGWTEAFF.

This clonotype was seen a handful of times. V and J are TRBV18 and TRBJ1-3; TRBD1 is a possible D gene (5 bases). The CDR3 extends over 15 amino acids. Deletions cut 6 bases from V and 3 bases from J, with 15 bases between. Germline V gene data show CDR1 as KGHSH and CDR2 as LQKENI. CDR3 sequence reads: CASSGGTSGGNTIYF. As DNA, the CDR3 is TGTGCCAGCTCCGGGGGGACTTCAGGTGGAAACACCATATATTTT. Using reference TRBV18 and TRBJ1-3 for the parts outside the CDR3, the full variable domain is NAGVMQNPRHLVRRRGQEARLRCSPMKGHSHVYWYRQLPEEGLKFMVYLQKENIIDESGMPKERFSAEFPKEGPSILRIQQVVRGDSAAYFCASSGGTSGGNTIYFGEGSWLTVV.

This clonotype was seen a handful of times. This chain connects TRBV11-1 to TRBJ1-1; 11 nucleotides line up with TRBD1. The CDR3 is 15 residues long. With 5 bases clipped from V and 4 bases from J, the junction kept 6 bases outside the gene matches. Germline loops: CDR1 SGHAT, CDR2 FQDESV (reference sequence). The CDR3 loop reads CASSGGQGALTEAFF. In DNA form, the CDR3 reads TGTGCCAGCAGCGGAGGACAGGGGGCTCTCACTGAAGCTTTCTTT.

This clonotype was observed at least ten times. This chain uses TRBV6-5 with TRBJ1-1; 9 positions agree with TRBD1. The CDR3 sequence is 14 residues long. Germline V gene sequence: CDR1 MNHEY, CDR2 SVGAGI. Trimming took 5 bases from V and 5 from J; bases not matched to a gene: 6. The CDR3, as DNA: TGTGCCAGCAGTCGTTCGGGACAGGGAACTGAAGCTTTCTTT. This gives the protein CASSRSGQGTEAFF.

This rearrangement joins TRBV6-2 or TRBV6-3 to TRBJ2-7; 10 bases agree with TRBD2. V lost 5 bases, J lost 2 bases, and 6 bases stayed unmatched. From germline, CDR1 is MNHEY and CDR2 SVGEGT. This CDR3 comprises 15 residues. The CDR3 region has the DNA TGTGCCAGCAGTCCGGGACTAGCGATACCCTACGAGCAGTACTTC. Protein: CASSPGLAIPYEQYF.

The genes are TRBV28 and TRBJ1-2, with 10 bases aligning to TRBD1. The CDR3 covers 15 residues. CDR1 and CDR2 from the germline V gene are MDHEN and SYDVKM. J lost 4 bases, V lost 5 bases, and 7 bases had no gene match. CDR3 in DNA: TGTGCCAGCAGTCGACAGGGGGCCGGGATCTATGGCTACACCTTC. As protein: CASSRQGAGIYGYTF.

This clonotype was seen ten or more times. The chain is built from TRBV19 and TRBJ1-2; the D gene is possibly TRBD1 (6 bases). The length of the CDR3 is 15 residues. The germline gives CDR1 LNHDA, CDR2 SQIVND (reference sequence). V dropped 1 base and J dropped 7 bases, with 16 bases sitting between them. This chain's CDR3 is CASSIVSGGARGYTF. The CDR3 DNA reads TGTGCCAGTAGTATAGTTTCCGGGGGCGCGCGTGGCTACACCTTC. The whole variable domain, remainder taken from reference TRBV19 and TRBJ1-2, is DGGITQSPKYLFRKEGQNVTLSCEQNLNHDAMYWYRQDPGQGLRLIYYSQIVNDFQKGDIAEGYSVSREKKESFPLTVTSAQKNPTAFYLCASSIVSGGARGYTFGSGTRLTVV.

This clonotype was detected many times. The chain links TRBV4-3 to TRBJ2-7, with D perhaps TRBD1 or TRBD2 (5 bases each). Germline V CDR1 and CDR2: LGHNA, YSLEER. V was cut by 0 bases and J by 12 bases, with 18 bases left in between. This CDR3 contains 14 residues. The CDR3 protein is CASSQDLGDPFSYF. The CDR3 DNA reads as TGCGCCAGCAGCCAAGATCTAGGGGACCCCTTCTCGTACTTC.

This clonotype has at least ten counts. The rearrangement joins TRBV6-5 to TRBJ1-1; the D is unclear. Per germline, CDR1 MNHEY and CDR2 SVGAGI. The CDR3 spans 13 residues. V dropped 7 bases and J dropped 5 bases, with 14 bases sitting between them. Here the CDR3 DNA reads TGTGCCAGCATTCTGGACCTACAAACTGAAGCTTTCTTT. Its translation is CASILDLQTEAFF.

This clonotype was counted at least ten times. The chain links TRBV14 to TRBJ1-2; perhaps TRBD1 as D (5 bases). The CDR3 loop spans 15 amino acids. Germline V gene lookup returns CDR1 SGHDN and CDR2 FVKESK. The V and J ends lost 4 bases and 4 bases respectively, with 16 bases between them. CDR3 DNA: TGTGCCAGCAGCCCCCTAGGGACGGAGCCCTATGGCTACACCTTC. Translating it yields CASSPLGTEPYGYTF.

The chain carries TRBV5-1 and TRBJ1-1; the match to TRBD1 covers 11 bases. This CDR3 has 14 residues. With V trimmed by 3 bases and J by 5 bases, 3 bases remained unmatched. Germline CDR1 is SGHRS and CDR2 is YFSETQ. CDR3: CASSWGQGGTEAFF. The CDR3 nucleotides read TGCGCCAGCAGCTGGGGACAGGGGGGTACTGAAGCTTTCTTT.

Regarding this clonotype: With a much larger clone just one base away, this may be a read error. The V and J genes are TRBV10-3 and TRBJ1-2; weak D call: TRBD1 (5 bases). Deletions cut 2 bases from V and 4 bases from J, with 8 bases between. Germline V gene lookup returns CDR1 ENHRY and CDR2 SYGVKD. The CDR3 totals 13 residues. As DNA, the CDR3 is TGTGCCATCAGTGAGGACGGGACCTATGGCTACACCTTC. Encoded protein: CAISEDGTYGYTF.

This clonotype was counted at least ten times. The chain joins TRBV6-5 to TRBJ2-5; 12 bases are a match to TRBD2. V lost 4 bases, J lost 6 bases, and 15 bases stayed unmatched. This CDR3 spans 18 amino acids. CDR1 MNHEY and CDR2 SVGAGI come from the germline V gene. The CDR3 region is CASSSTGLAGPYGKTQYF. CDR3 nucleotide sequence: TGTGCCAGCAGTTCGACCGGACTAGCGGGACCGTACGGGAAGACCCAGTACTTC.